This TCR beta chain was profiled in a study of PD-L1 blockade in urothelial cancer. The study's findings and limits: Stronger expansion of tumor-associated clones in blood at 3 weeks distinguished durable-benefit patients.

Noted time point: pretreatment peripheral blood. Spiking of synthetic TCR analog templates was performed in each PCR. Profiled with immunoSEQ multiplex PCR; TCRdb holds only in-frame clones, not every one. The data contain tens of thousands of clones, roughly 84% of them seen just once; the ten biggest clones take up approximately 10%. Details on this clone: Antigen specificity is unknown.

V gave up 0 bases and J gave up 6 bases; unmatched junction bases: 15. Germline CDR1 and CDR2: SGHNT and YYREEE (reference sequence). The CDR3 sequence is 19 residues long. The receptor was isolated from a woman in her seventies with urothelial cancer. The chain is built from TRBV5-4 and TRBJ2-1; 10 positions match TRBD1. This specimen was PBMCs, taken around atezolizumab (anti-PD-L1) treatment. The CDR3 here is CASSLDGTGDLWIPNEQFF. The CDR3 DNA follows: TGTGCCAGCAGCTTGGATGGGACAGGGGATCTTTGGATCCCCAATGAGCAGTTCTTC.